The following is a T cell receptor (beta chain) sequence with its context. Antigen: not known. CDR1 and CDR2 (germline): SGHTA, FQGNSA. The CDR3 runs to 13 residues. V lost 5 bases, J lost 12 bases, and 9 bases stayed unmatched. TCRdb itself ran the RT-PCR reads through MiXCR, one entry per CDR3 protein. The sample includes 500,000 or so distinct CDR3 sequences, approximately 11% seen only once; the top ten take over 9.5%. The data derive from a study of response to subunit inactivated influenza vaccine. Points from the study as a whole: The authors suggested that every seasonal influenza vaccination recruits few new T cells.

The specimen comprised PBMCs from blood, sampled 35 to 45 days after vaccination. The sequence was obtained from a man aged 45 to 65 who received an inactivated influenza vaccine. The chain combines TRBV7-2 with TRBJ2-4, with 8 bases fitting TRBD1. The CDR3 coding sequence is TGTGCCAGCAGCATCGACAGGGGAGGTTGTCAGTACTTC. This encodes CASSIDRGGCQYF.